The 9 T cell receptor beta chains below come from one sample, sequenced in a study of regulatory T cells in long-lasting Graves disease. To make TCR beta libraries, researchers used iRepertoire HTBI primers and Arm-PCR of CDR3 regions. TCRdb passed the multiplex PCR reads through MiXCR, listing each CDR3 protein once. The table includes about 440,000 distinct CDR3 sequences, more than 12% detected once. The time point is: newly diagnosed GD, antithyroid drugs for less than 3 months. The authors made the TCR library using RNA they extracted from PBMCs. These data were likewise used in another study, on T cells in Graves' hyperthyroidism and ophthalmopathy.

The sample in question was peripheral blood mononuclear cells (PBMCs), obtained at new diagnosis, from a patient treated with antithyroid drugs. These receptors all stem from a woman aged 25 to 39 with Graves disease.

This clonotype came up many times. The chain links TRBV9 to TRBJ2-5; D remains unclear. The CDR3 runs 14 residues. V lost 0 bases, J lost 2 bases, and 8 bases lay in between. Looked up from germline, CDR1 is SGDLS and CDR2 is YYNGEE. This chain's CDR3 is CASSVVDWQETQYF. The CDR3 nucleotides read TGTGCCAGCAGCGTAGTTGATTGGCAAGAGACCCAGTACTTC.

The sample holds many counts of this clonotype. The chain is built from TRBV3-1 and TRBJ2-5; 11 bases map to TRBD2. The V gene's germline CDR1 is LGHDT and CDR2 YNNKEL (reference sequence). V was pared by 0 bases and J by 5 bases, with 14 bases of the junction left unmatched. This CDR3 spans 19 amino acids. The CDR3 loop reads CASSQEFGIAGGYGETQYF. As DNA, the CDR3 is TGTGCCAGCAGCCAAGAATTCGGGATAGCGGGAGGGTACGGGGAGACCCAGTACTTC.

This clonotype was recorded many times. The chain joins TRBV12-3 or TRBV12-4 to TRBJ1-4, with TRBD1 matching 7 bases. V dropped 4 bases and J dropped 1; count of bases not matched to a gene: 6. The CDR3 is 16 amino acids. The CDR3, as DNA: TGTGCCAGCAGTTATCCAGGGGGTGAAACTAATGAAAAACTGTTTTTT. Protein product: CASSYPGGETNEKLFF.

V and J are TRBV5-1 and TRBJ2-6; 14 positions agree with TRBD2. The germline CDR1 and CDR2 sequences are SGHRS and YFSETQ. The length of the CDR3 is 17 residues. The V gene end was trimmed by 7 bases and the J gene end by 3 bases; junction bases not matched to a gene: 6. The CDR3 loop reads CASPGLAGANGANVLTF. In DNA form, the CDR3 reads TGCGCCAGCCCGGGACTAGCGGGAGCAAATGGGGCCAACGTCCTGACTTTC.

This clonotype was recorded at least ten times. CDR3 coding DNA: TGTGCCAGCAACATCGGGCGGCCCCAAGAGACCCAGTACTTC. The encoded protein is CASNIGRPQETQYF. The genes are TRBV28 and TRBJ2-5; D gene unclear. Looked up from germline, CDR1 is MDHEN and CDR2 is SYDVKM. This CDR3 is built from 14 residues. V gave up 7 bases and J gave up 1 base, with 13 bases separating them.

This clonotype was detected ten times or more. This chain joins TRBV28 and TRBJ2-5; unclear D gene. V lost 2 bases to trimming and J lost 2 bases, with 6 bases between them. Per germline, CDR1 MDHEN and CDR2 SYDVKM. This CDR3 has 13 amino acids. The CDR3: CASSLLRQETQYF. DNA for the CDR3: TGTGCCAGCAGTTTACTACGACAAGAGACCCAGTACTTC.

This clonotype has ten or more counts. The rearrangement joins TRBV24-1 to TRBJ2-7, with unresolved D. The CDR3 covers 15 residues. Trimming cost V 2 bases and J 3 bases, with 13 bases left between them. Germline values: CDR1 KGHDR, CDR2 SFDVKD. CDR3 in amino acids: CATSDSRHSVYEQYF. CDR3 nucleotides: TGTGCCACCAGTGATTCAAGACACTCAGTCTACGAGCAGTACTTC.

V and J are TRBV19 and TRBJ2-7; 8 nucleotides match TRBD2. Trimming took 4 bases from V and 3 from J; bases not matched to a gene: 8. The CDR3 has 15 residues. Germline values: CDR1 LNHDA, CDR2 SQIVND (reference sequence). CDR3 nucleotide sequence: TGTGCCAGTAGTAGGTATTCTAGCGGGCACTACGAGCAGTACTTC. This codes for CASSRYSSGHYEQYF. The full variable domain, its missing parts supplied by reference TRBV19 and TRBJ2-7, is DGGITQSPKYLFRKEGQNVTLSCEQNLNHDAMYWYRQDPGQGLRLIYYSQIVNDFQKGDIAEGYSVSREKKESFPLTVTSAQKNPTAFYLCASSRYSSGHYEQYFGPGTRLTVT.

This clonotype was observed a few times. The chain recombines TRBV29-1 with TRBJ1-1; D not resolved. Germline lookup yields CDR1 SQVTM and CDR2 ANQGSEA. V was cut by 3 bases and J by 4 bases, with 6 bases left in between. The CDR3 has 11 amino acids. CDR3 amino acids: CSVDGRTEAFF. CDR3 sequence (DNA): TGCAGCGTTGATGGGCGCACTGAAGCTTTCTTT.